The 14 T cell receptor beta chains below come from one sample, sequenced in a study of naive and memory T cell subsets. TCR cDNA received a 3' ligated oligonucleotide that carried a UMI. Ligated cDNA underwent four rounds of PCR with nested alpha and beta constant region primers and SP2. MiXCR, run by TCRdb on the 5' RACE reads, gives a single entry per CDR3 protein. This table has roughly 30,000 distinct CDR3 sequences, roughly a sixth appearing once. Source of these receptors: a female donor in good health.

The CDR3 reads CASSLAQTGTGTGYTF. The CDR3 coding sequence is TGCGCCAGCAGCTTAGCTCAAACCGGGACAGGAACCGGCTACACCTTC. The chain links TRBV5-1 to TRBJ1-2; TRBD1 agrees at 8 bases. Trimming removed 2 bases from V and 8 bases from J; junction bases left unmatched: 14. Germline V lookup: CDR1 SGHRS, CDR2 YFSETQ. The CDR3 is made up of 16 amino acids.

The chain combines TRBV12-3 or TRBV12-4 with TRBJ2-7; D possibly corresponds to TRBD1 (6 bases). The CDR3 is made up of 13 amino acids. V was shortened by 5 bases and J by 3 bases, with 11 bases between the two germline ends. The CDR3 DNA follows: TGTGCCAGCAGTGGGGGCAGGATCTACGAGCAGTACTTC. This encodes CASSGGRIYEQYF.

As for this clonotype: This likely comes from a read error, as the CDR3 has no conserved phenylalanine or tryptophan at its end. The chain carries TRBV18 and TRBJ2-7; tentative D call: TRBD1 (5 bases). V shed 2 bases and J shed 6 bases, with 11 bases lying between them. The germline gives CDR1 KGHSH, CDR2 LQKENI. The CDR3 is 13 residues long. CDR3 nucleotide sequence: TGTGCCAGCTCACCAGCCAGGGAAAGCGAGCAGTACTAC. As protein: CASSPARESEQYY.

Many counts were recorded for this clonotype. The chain couples TRBV10-3 to TRBJ2-1; 9 nucleotides match TRBD2. Germline V gene sequence: CDR1 ENHRY, CDR2 SYGVKD. After removal of 3 bases from V and 7 bases from J, the junction contained 4 bases not matched to a gene. The CDR3 spans 14 residues. The CDR3 DNA reads TGTGCCATCAGTGAAGCGGGGGGAGGTAATGAGCAGTTCTTC. Translated: CAISEAGGGNEQFF.

This clonotype came up once. V is TRBV6-6 and J is TRBJ2-2, with D possibly TRBD2 on 6 matching bases. V gave up 11 bases and J gave up 2 bases, with 18 bases separating them. This CDR3 is 15 amino acids long. Germline V gene sequence: CDR1 MNHNY, CDR2 SVGAGI (reference sequence). The CDR3 spells CAGSETRLNTGELFF. Written as DNA, the CDR3 is TGTGCCGGGTCGGAGACTAGGCTCAACACCGGGGAGCTGTTTTTT.

The table lists this clonotype with many counts. This rearrangement joins TRBV10-3 to TRBJ2-3, with no clear D. With 4 bases removed from V and 2 bases from J, the gap between germline ends came to 1 base. There are 11 residues in the CDR3. In germline, CDR1 is ENHRY, CDR2 SYGVKD. Here the CDR3 reads CAISVTDTQYF. The CDR3 DNA is TGTGCCATCAGTGTCACAGATACGCAGTATTTT.

This clonotype is medium-sized in the sample. The chain recombines TRBV13 with TRBJ2-2, with 9 positions matching TRBD2. V shed 2 bases, J shed 4 bases, and the junction held 8 bases outside the gene matches. The germline V gene encodes CDR1 PRHDT and CDR2 FYEKMQ (reference sequence). The CDR3 runs 17 residues. CDR3 DNA sequence: TGTGCCAGCAGCTTACTGCGGGGGGGCTTGCTCACCGGGGAGCTGTTTTTT. This codes for CASSLLRGGLLTGELFF. The full variable domain, completed using reference TRBV13 and TRBJ2-2, is AAGVIQSPRHLIKEKRETATLKCYPIPRHDTVYWYQQGPGQDPQFLISFYEKMQSDKGSIPDRFSAQQFSDYHSELNMSSLELGDSALYFCASSLLRGGLLTGELFFGEGSRLTVL.

The chain uses TRBV6-6 and TRBJ1-1; TRBD1 is a possible D gene (6 bases). The CDR3 covers 20 residues. Germline-derived CDR1 and CDR2 are MNHNY and SVGAGI (reference sequence). Trimming removed 0 bases from V and 0 bases from J, with 23 bases in between. As DNA, the CDR3 is TGTGCCAGCAGTTACTCCCACAGGATGAAGGGGGGTTGGATGAACACTGAAGCTTTCTTT. Its protein is CASSYSHRMKGGWMNTEAFF.

There are many counts of this clonotype. At one of its ends the junction is not consistent with the germline gene, which may arise from a read error. V is TRBV6-6 and J is TRBJ1-2, with 11 bases lining up with TRBD1. This CDR3 is built from 14 residues. Germline V gene lookup returns CDR1 MNHNY and CDR2 SVGAGI (reference sequence). CDR3 nucleotides: TGTGCCAGCAGAGCTAAGGACAGGGGGCAGAGAGCTGACTTC. Its protein is CASRAKDRGQRADF.

This clonotype was seen at least ten times. The CDR3 DNA sequence: TGCAGTGCTAGACAGGGATTTCAAGAGACCCAGTACTTC. Residues: CSARQGFQETQYF. The V gene is TRBV20-1, the J gene TRBJ2-5; D perhaps matches TRBD1 (5 bases). CDR1 is DFQATT, CDR2 SNEGSKA, per germline (reference sequence). The CDR3 is 13 residues long. Trimming stripped 2 bases from V and 2 bases from J, with 9 bases between.

The chain combines TRBV5-5 with TRBJ2-2; D possibly corresponds to TRBD1 (6 bases). CDR1 is SGHKS, CDR2 YYEKEE, per germline (reference sequence). V lost 2 bases and J lost 7, with 18 bases in between. The length of the CDR3 is 16 residues. In DNA form, the CDR3 reads TGTGCCAGCAGCTTAGGACAGCTCGGAAGGGGCGGGGAGCTGTTTTTT. It encodes CASSLGQLGRGGELFF.

There are many counts of this clonotype. This chain uses TRBV9 with TRBJ2-1; the match to TRBD1 covers 10 bases. Trimming removed 3 bases from V and 3 bases from J; junction bases left unmatched: 6. CDR1 is SGDLS, CDR2 YYNGEE, per germline. The CDR3 length is 16 residues. CDR3 DNA: TGTGCCAGCAGCGCGGAGACAGGGGGCAGCTACAATGAGCAGTTCTTC. Translation gives CASSAETGGSYNEQFF.

This clonotype rates as medium-sized. V usage is TRBV7-2 and J usage is TRBJ2-1, with a possible D match to TRBD2 (6 bases). The germline V and J ends were trimmed by 3 bases and 8 bases, with 14 bases remaining between them. CDR1 is SGHTA, CDR2 FQGNSA, per germline. The CDR3 spans 14 residues. CDR3 sequence reads: CASSFVTSSDEQFF. The CDR3 coding sequence is TGTGCCAGCAGCTTCGTGACTAGTTCCGATGAGCAGTTCTTC.

This clonotype was seen a handful of times. CDR3 in amino acids: CSARPATSGALEQYF. The DNA for the CDR3 is TGCAGTGCTAGACCGGCGACTAGCGGGGCTTTGGAGCAGTACTTC. The rearrangement links TRBV20-1 to TRBJ2-7; TRBD2 agrees at 11 bases. The CDR3 runs to 15 residues. Unmatched junction bases numbered 10, after V lost 2 bases and J lost 7 bases. In germline, CDR1 is DFQATT, CDR2 SNEGSKA (reference sequence).